This TCR beta chain stems from a study of human T cells and chemical hapten exposure. Each CDR3 protein gets one entry after TCRdb re-called the RACE reads with MiXCR. The sample includes more than 250,000 distinct CDR3 sequences, about 9% seen only once; the top ten take approximately 2.3%. Time point noted: pre-sensitization, week 0. Treatment: therapeutic diphenylcyclopropenone sensitization with weekly scalp DPC. The drawing of blood occurred before each patch test was applied. Per the germline V gene, CDR1 is SEHNR and CDR2 is FQNEAQ (reference sequence). V lost 4 bases to trimming and J lost 0 bases; unmatched junction nucleotides: 4. The CDR3 runs to 16 residues.

This clonotype originated in a middle-aged woman with alopecia areata. Some clones in this sample may be carry-over from other donors' samples. The chain recombines TRBV7-9 with TRBJ2-7; 12 nucleotides align to TRBD2. The sequenced sample was whole blood, obtained in connection with sensitization to the hapten diphenylcyclopropenone (DPC). DNA of the CDR3: TGTGCCAGCAGCTCGGGACTAGCGGGTTTCTCCTACGAGCAGTACTTC. This gives the protein CASSSGLAGFSYEQYF.